The 27 T cell receptor beta chains below were found in one sample sequenced in a study of beta chain features in type 1 diabetes. Study-wide points: Shortening of TCRB CDR3s, moderate but significant, appeared in all four CD4+ subsets of Type 1 diabetes patients.

Their specific antigens are unknown. Isolated RNA was reverse transcribed in full, so expressed TCRB transcripts were sequenced. Only in-frame clones appear in the TCRdb table, and some are missing; sequencing was by immunoSEQ multiplex PCR. The sample has over 300,000 clones; approximately 9.9% are singletons. Source material: central memory CD4+ T cells from blood. The receptors were gathered from a man aged 25-40 years with type 1 diabetes.

A few counts support this clone. The chain uses TRBV30 and TRBJ1-2, with 8 nucleotides matching TRBD1. V was clipped by 8 bases and J by 2 bases; unmatched bases: 4. Germline-derived CDR1 and CDR2 are GTSNPN and SVGIG (reference sequence). The CDR3 runs to 12 residues. In DNA, the CDR3 is TGTGCCGGACAGGGATTCAACTATGGCTACACCTTC. It encodes CAGQGFNYGYTF.

This chain links TRBV7-9 with TRBJ2-3; 10 bases match TRBD1. The germline V gene encodes CDR1 SEHNR and CDR2 FQNEAQ (reference sequence). V gave up 11 bases and J gave up 4 bases; unmatched junction bases: 15. The CDR3 has 16 amino acids. CDR3 bases: TGTGCCGGAGGGACAGGGGCCGCTTCAGGGGCAGATACGCAGTATTTT. Translated, it gives CAGGTGAASGADTQYF.

Only a few counts were recorded for this clone. The gene calls are TRBV7-2 and TRBJ2-1; TRBD1 might be the D (5 bases). Germline V gene sequence: CDR1 SGHTA, CDR2 FQGNSA. V was shortened by 7 bases and J by 10 bases, with 17 bases between the two germline ends. CDR3 length: 13 residues. CDR3 amino acids: CASKGFLELEQFF. CDR3 nucleotide sequence: TGTGCCAGCAAGGGGTTCCTGGAGCTCGAGCAGTTCTTC.

This clone occurred a few times. The chain links TRBV16 to TRBJ2-5; 7 positions match TRBD1. Unmatched junction bases numbered 17, after V lost 4 bases and J lost 6 bases. The CDR3 extends over 17 amino acids. The germline V gene has CDR1 KGHSY and CDR2 FQNENV. The CDR3 here is CASSPIDEGARGKTQYF. Written as DNA, the CDR3 is TGTGCCAGCAGCCCCATTGATGAGGGGGCTAGGGGGAAGACCCAGTACTTC.

This rearrangement joins TRBV7-2 to TRBJ2-5; D perhaps matches TRBD2 (5 bases). The CDR3 consists of 16 residues. The V gene lost 5 bases and the J gene lost 1 base, with 17 bases spanning the gap. Germline V gene data show CDR1 as SGHTA and CDR2 as FQGNSA. The CDR3 protein is CASSPQGRRIQETQYF. The CDR3 DNA is TGTGCCAGCAGCCCACAAGGGAGACGGATCCAAGAGACCCAGTACTTC.

The sample holds a few counts of this clone. The V and J genes are TRBV18 and TRBJ1-5, with TRBD1 as a possible D gene (6 bases). The CDR3 totals 13 residues. V shed 4 bases and J shed 4 bases, with 8 bases lying between them. The germline CDR1 and CDR2 sequences are KGHSH and LQKENI. The CDR3 coding sequence is TGTGCCAGCTCACGTCAGGGGAATCAGCCCCAGCATTTT. Translating it yields CASSRQGNQPQHF.

The rearrangement uses TRBV4-3 and TRBJ2-3; D gene ambiguous. Germline loops: CDR1 LGHNA, CDR2 YSLEER. The CDR3 has 15 residues. V lost 0 bases and J lost 2, with 9 bases in between. The CDR3 DNA sequence: TGCGCCAGCAGCCAAGATTACGGGTTCACAGATACGCAGTATTTT. It codes for CASSQDYGFTDTQYF.

The genes are TRBV2 and TRBJ2-5; 12 bases fit TRBD1. CDR3 size: 15 residues. Germline CDR1 and CDR2: SNHLY and FYNNEI. V gave up 6 bases and J gave up 5 bases; unmatched junction bases: 7. CDR3 sequence reads: CASRTRDRGLETQYF. CDR3 coding DNA: TGTGCCAGCAGGACTCGGGACAGGGGGCTCGAGACCCAGTACTTC.

Only a few counts were recorded for this clone. This chain links TRBV10-1 with TRBJ2-3, with 7 bases aligning to TRBD2. From germline, CDR1 is WNHNN and CDR2 SYGVQD (reference sequence). Losses at the gene ends were 4 bases for V and 3 bases for J; bases not matched to a gene: 7. This CDR3 comprises 15 residues. Here the CDR3 reads CASSGSAGLTDTQYF. In nucleotides, the CDR3 is TGCGCCAGCAGTGGCTCAGCGGGGTTGACAGATACGCAGTATTTT.

This clone was counted a few times. This rearrangement joins TRBV7-8 to TRBJ2-3; 7 nucleotides match TRBD1. Germline assignment: CDR1 SGHVS and CDR2 FQNEAQ. The CDR3 loop spans 16 amino acids. The V and J ends lost 6 bases and 2 bases, in that order; junction bases with no gene match: 11. The CDR3 DNA is TGTGCCAGCAGTCCCGCGTGGGGACAGCACACAGATACGCAGTATTTT. Protein: CASSPAWGQHTDTQYF.

This clone was counted only a few times. This CDR3 reads CASSQDRGTQYF. DNA of the CDR3: TGCGCCAGCAGCCAAGATCGGGGTACGCAGTATTTT. The chain carries TRBV4-1 and TRBJ2-3, with D possibly matching TRBD2 (5 bases). Between the trimmed V and J ends, which lost 0 bases and 8 bases, there was a span of 6 bases. Germline V lookup: CDR1 MGHRA, CDR2 YSYEKL. This CDR3 is 12 amino acids long.

The chain uses TRBV5-1 and TRBJ2-7; 12 positions agree with TRBD2. Germline CDR1 is SGHRS and CDR2 is YFSETQ. J gave up 1 base and V 4 bases, and 6 bases lay outside the gene matches. The CDR3 loop spans 16 amino acids. DNA for the CDR3: TGCGCCAGCAGCCCCGGACTAGCGGGAAAATCCTACGAGCAGTACTTC. It translates to CASSPGLAGKSYEQYF.

This clone appeared a few times. This sequence joins TRBV10-1 and TRBJ2-3; 12 nucleotides match TRBD2. The length of the CDR3 is 16 residues. Unmatched junction bases numbered 6, after V lost 4 bases and J lost 4 bases. The germline gives CDR1 WNHNN, CDR2 SYGVQD (reference sequence). This chain's CDR3 is CASSGSSGGAADTQYF. In DNA form, the CDR3 reads TGCGCCAGCAGTGGTTCTAGCGGGGGGGCAGCAGATACGCAGTATTTT.

This chain links TRBV7-2 with TRBJ2-1; no firm D call. The CDR3 has 13 amino acids. The V gene lost 11 bases and the J gene lost 1 base, with 12 bases spanning the gap. CDR1 SGHTA and CDR2 FQGNSA come from the germline V gene. CDR3 DNA sequence: TGTGCCGCCGGTCGGCAGTCCTACAATGAGCAGTTCTTC. Its translation is CAAGRQSYNEQFF.

In its sample, this clone was seen a few times. V gene TRBV4-3 combines with J gene TRBJ2-5; 7 bases are shared with TRBD2. Trimming at V came to 4 bases and at J to 5 bases, leaving 13 bases not matched to a gene. The CDR3 length is 16 residues. Germline V gene data show CDR1 as LGHNA and CDR2 as YSLEER. In DNA form, the CDR3 reads TGCGCCAGCAGCCGAGATCCGAGGGAGGGGCGGGAGACCCAGTACTTC. This sequence encodes CASSRDPREGRETQYF.

This clone was observed a few times. V is TRBV30 and J is TRBJ1-4; 8 bases agree with TRBD1. V shed 3 bases, J shed 7 bases, and the junction held 4 bases outside the gene matches. The CDR3 has 13 residues. Germline V gene sequence: CDR1 GTSNPN, CDR2 SVGIG (reference sequence). The CDR3 DNA follows: TGTGCCTGGAGCACAGGGGGTGGTGAAAAACTGTTTTTT. It encodes CAWSTGGGEKLFF.

This clone turned up a few times. This chain joins TRBV5-1 and TRBJ2-3; the D gene is possibly TRBD1 (6 bases). CDR3 length: 15 amino acids. The V and J ends lost 1 base and 5 bases respectively, with 14 bases between them. Germline values: CDR1 SGHRS, CDR2 YFSETQ. The CDR3 bases are TGCGCCAGCAGCTTGACCGCGGCAGGGGAAGATACGCAGTATTTT. Protein: CASSLTAAGEDTQYF. The complete variable domain, with remaining parts taken from reference TRBV5-1 and TRBJ2-3, reads KAGVTQTPRYLIKTRGQQVTLSCSPISGHRSVSWYQQTPGQGLQFLFEYFSETQRNKGNFPGRFSGRQFSNSRSEMNVSTLELGDSALYLCASSLTAAGEDTQYFGPGTRLTVL.

The gene calls are TRBV7-9 and TRBJ1-2; 10 bases line up with TRBD1. The CDR3 is 15 residues long. V was clipped by 5 bases and J by 6 bases; unmatched bases: 9. Germline CDR1 SEHNR, CDR2 FQNEAQ (reference sequence). This CDR3 is CASSISRDRGHGYTF. The CDR3 DNA is TGTGCCAGCAGCATTAGCCGCGACAGGGGGCATGGCTACACCTTC. Filled out from reference TRBV7-9 and TRBJ1-2, the complete variable domain reads DTGVSQNPRHKITKRGQNVTFRCDPISEHNRLYWYRQTLGQGPEFLTYFQNEAQLEKSRLLSDRFSAERPKGSFSTLEIQRTEQGDSAMYLCASSISRDRGHGYTFGSGTRLTVV.

The table lists this clone with a few counts. The V call is TRBV5-1, the J call TRBJ2-2; D unclear. This CDR3 spans 16 amino acids. Germline V gene sequence: CDR1 SGHRS, CDR2 YFSETQ. V was pared by 0 bases and J by 5 bases, with 14 bases between. The CDR3 loop reads CASSLASSIRTGELFF. The DNA for the CDR3 is TGCGCCAGCAGCTTGGCCAGTAGCATTAGAACCGGGGAGCTGTTTTTT. The complete variable domain, with remaining parts taken from reference TRBV5-1 and TRBJ2-2, reads KAGVTQTPRYLIKTRGQQVTLSCSPISGHRSVSWYQQTPGQGLQFLFEYFSETQRNKGNFPGRFSGRQFSNSRSEMNVSTLELGDSALYLCASSLASSIRTGELFFGEGSRLTVL.

The sample holds a few counts of this clone. In DNA, the CDR3 is TGTGCCAGCAGCGACCTCCGGACAGGGAACACTGAAGCTTTCTTT. Encoded protein: CASSDLRTGNTEAFF. V usage is TRBV9 and J usage is TRBJ1-1; TRBD1 matches at 7 bases. V was pared by 3 bases and J by 1 base, with 6 bases of the junction left unmatched. Germline V gene data show CDR1 as SGDLS and CDR2 as YYNGEE. The CDR3 extends over 15 amino acids.

This clone was counted once. The chain employs TRBV5-6 and TRBJ2-2; 10 bases align to TRBD2. The CDR3 is 16 residues long. V was clipped by 7 bases and J by 1 base; unmatched bases: 7. CDR1 is SGHDT and CDR2 is YYEEEE in the germline V gene. CDR3 bases: TGTGCCAGCGTTCGACTAGCGGGCAAGAACACCGGGGAGCTGTTTTTT. Its translation: CASVRLAGKNTGELFF.

This clone has a handful of counts. The chain couples TRBV30 to TRBJ1-5; D not certain. V lost 2 bases to trimming and J lost 4 bases, with 9 bases between them. The CDR3 spans 13 residues. Germline values: CDR1 GTSNPN, CDR2 SVGIG (reference sequence). Written as DNA, the CDR3 is TGTGCCTGGAGTCAGGCCGTAAATCAGCCCCAGCATTTT. It translates to CAWSQAVNQPQHF.

V usage is TRBV20-1 and J usage is TRBJ2-3; unclear D gene. The CDR3 is 11 residues long. In germline, CDR1 is DFQATT, CDR2 SNEGSKA (reference sequence). V was clipped by 5 bases and J by 5 bases, with 8 bases between them. The CDR3 protein is CSAPLGDTQYF. In DNA form, the CDR3 reads TGCAGTGCTCCCCTAGGAGATACGCAGTATTTT.

V is TRBV7-2 and J is TRBJ2-3; 9 bases line up with TRBD2. V lost 5 bases, J lost 5 bases, and 5 bases stayed unmatched. Germline V gene data show CDR1 as SGHTA and CDR2 as FQGNSA. The CDR3 runs to 14 residues. In nucleotides, the CDR3 is TGTGCCAGCAGCGCCGGACTAGCGAGAGATACGCAGTATTTT. It codes for CASSAGLARDTQYF.

A few counts support this clone. The rearrangement uses TRBV28 and TRBJ1-5; D not certain. Per the germline V gene, CDR1 is MDHEN and CDR2 is SYDVKM. With 2 bases removed from V and 5 bases from J, the gap between germline ends came to 7 bases. CDR3 size: 13 residues. The CDR3 is CASSLQDHQPQHF. CDR3 in DNA: TGTGCCAGCAGTTTACAAGATCATCAGCCCCAGCATTTT.

The chain is built from TRBV30 and TRBJ2-7; 10 positions agree with TRBD1. V trimming: 3 bases; J trimming: 6 bases; junction bases outside the gene matches: 11. Germline-derived CDR1 and CDR2 are GTSNPN and SVGIG (reference sequence). The CDR3 totals 15 residues. In DNA form, the CDR3 reads TGTGCCTGGAGCAACCGGGACAGGGGCGCCCCCGAGCAGTACTTC. Translated, it gives CAWSNRDRGAPEQYF.

The chain recombines TRBV7-9 with TRBJ2-7; either TRBD1 or TRBD2 may supply D (5 bases each). Trimming left V 5 bases short and J 0 bases short, with 11 bases between. Germline CDR1 and CDR2: SEHNR and FQNEAQ (reference sequence). This CDR3 comprises 14 residues. For the CDR3, the DNA is TGTGCCAGCAGCACCGGGACGGTCTCCTACGAGCAGTACTTC. This sequence encodes CASSTGTVSYEQYF.